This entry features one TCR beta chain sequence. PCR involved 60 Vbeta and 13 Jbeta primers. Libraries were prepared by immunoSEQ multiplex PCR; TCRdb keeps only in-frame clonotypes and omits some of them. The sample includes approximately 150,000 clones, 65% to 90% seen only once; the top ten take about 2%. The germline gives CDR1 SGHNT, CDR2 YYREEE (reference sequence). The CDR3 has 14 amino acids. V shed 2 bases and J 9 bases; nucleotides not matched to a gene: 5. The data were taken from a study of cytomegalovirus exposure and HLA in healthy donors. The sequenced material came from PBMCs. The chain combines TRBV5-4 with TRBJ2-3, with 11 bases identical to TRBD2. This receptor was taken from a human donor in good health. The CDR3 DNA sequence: TGTGCCAGCAGCTTTAGCGGGGGGGCCTCCACGCAGTATTTT. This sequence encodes CASSFSGGASTQYF.